The 27 T cell receptor beta chains reported below all come from one sample, sequenced in a study of blood T cell repertoires in COVID-19. Data came from immunoSEQ multiplex PCR; TCRdb stores just in-frame clones and leaves some out. Here the sample spans around 700,000 clones, 70% to 90% being singletons. Sequencing was done on a sample of peripheral blood. These receptors originate from a woman between 18 and 30 years old with acute or convalescent COVID-19.

The V call is TRBV6-6, the J call TRBJ1-4; TRBD1 is a possible D gene (5 bases). The CDR3 is 14 residues long. The V gene lost 7 bases and the J gene lost 8 bases, with 17 bases spanning the gap. Germline loops: CDR1 MNHNY, CDR2 SVGAGI (reference sequence). CDR3 protein: CASTHGQGWEKLFF. DNA of the CDR3: TGTGCCAGCACCCACGGGCAGGGTTGGGAAAAACTGTTTTTT.

The chain links TRBV6-2 or TRBV6-3 to TRBJ2-1; possibly TRBD1 for D (5 bases). The germline V gene encodes CDR1 MNHEY and CDR2 SVGEGT. Trimming pared 0 bases from V and 0 bases from J, leaving 21 bases between. The length of the CDR3 is 20 residues. CDR3: CASSYSRRRDSQSSYNEQFF. In nucleotides, the CDR3 is TGTGCCAGCAGTTACTCGAGACGGAGAGACAGCCAGTCCTCCTACAATGAGCAGTTCTTC.

The chain joins TRBV19 to TRBJ2-2; D remains unclear. With 1 base removed from V and 4 bases from J, the gap between germline ends came to 13 bases. The CDR3 has 16 residues. CDR1 is LNHDA and CDR2 is SQIVND in the germline V gene (reference sequence). The DNA for the CDR3 is TGTGCCAGTAGTATAGGGGCCGAGCTACCCACCGGGGAGCTGTTTTTT. This translates into CASSIGAELPTGELFF.

The chain has TRBV6-4 and TRBJ2-1; 10 positions match TRBD2. The junction had 3 bases not matched to a gene; V was cut back by 0 bases and J by 4 bases. The CDR3 consists of 16 residues. Germline loops: CDR1 MRHNA, CDR2 SNTAGT. CDR3 in DNA: TGTGCCAGCAGTGACTCGGAGCGGGGGGGTTACAATGAGCAGTTCTTC. It encodes CASSDSERGGYNEQFF.

V usage is TRBV2 and J usage is TRBJ2-1; no reliable D call. Germline V gives CDR1 SNHLY, CDR2 FYNNEI. Trimming shortened V by 7 bases and J by 4 bases, and 8 bases separated the two germline ends. This CDR3 has 12 residues. CDR3 sequence reads: CASTVSYNEQFF. The CDR3 DNA sequence: TGTGCCAGCACTGTCAGTTACAATGAGCAGTTCTTC. Based on the CDR3 plus reference TRBV2 and TRBJ2-1, the full variable domain is EPEVTQTPSHQVTQMGQEVILRCVPISNHLYFYWYRQILGQKVEFLVSFYNNEISEKSEIFDDQFSVERPDGSNFTLKIRSTKLEDSAMYFCASTVSYNEQFFGPGTRLTVL.

CDR3 DNA: TGTGCCAGCAGTGCATCCCGGGACAAGTACACCGGGGAGCTGTTTTTT. Protein: CASSASRDKYTGELFF. The chain links TRBV6-1 to TRBJ2-2; weak D call: TRBD1 (6 bases). Trimming left V 4 bases short and J 3 bases short, with 15 bases between. The CDR3 runs 16 residues. Germline V gives CDR1 MNHNS, CDR2 SASEGT.

The rearrangement joins TRBV6-5 to TRBJ2-1, with TRBD2 as a possible D gene (7 bases). Trimming left V 7 bases short and J 0 bases short, with 10 bases between. From germline, CDR1 is MNHEY and CDR2 SVGAGI. The length of the CDR3 is 14 residues. This CDR3 is CASIGGASYNEQFF. In DNA, the CDR3 is TGTGCCAGCATTGGGGGGGCCTCCTACAATGAGCAGTTCTTC.

This rearrangement joins TRBV7-2 to TRBJ1-1; D might be TRBD1 (6 bases). Germline values: CDR1 SGHTA, CDR2 FQGNSA. Deletions cut 4 bases from V and 0 bases from J, with 12 bases between. CDR3 length: 15 amino acids. The CDR3 here is CASSSIGQMNTEAFF. CDR3 DNA: TGTGCCAGCAGCTCTATCGGACAGATGAACACTGAAGCTTTCTTT.

The chain is built from TRBV6-5 and TRBJ1-2; tentatively, D is TRBD1 (5 bases). This CDR3 region has 13 residues. The germline V gene encodes CDR1 MNHEY and CDR2 SVGAGI. Trimming stripped 10 bases from V and 2 bases from J, with 14 bases between. This CDR3 is CATRQITNYGYTF. The CDR3 DNA reads as TGTGCCACCCGACAGATCACGAACTATGGCTACACCTTC.

This sequence joins TRBV7-9 and TRBJ1-2, with TRBD1 as a possible D gene (5 bases). This CDR3 contains 12 residues. Germline V gene data show CDR1 as SEHNR and CDR2 as FQNEAQ (reference sequence). V was cut by 5 bases and J by 8 bases, with 12 bases left in between. In DNA, the CDR3 is TGTGCCAGCAGCCACACAGGTGGGGGCTACACCTTC. Amino acids: CASSHTGGGYTF.

CDR3 protein: CASSVRDRAFGELFF. DNA for the CDR3: TGTGCCAGCAGCGTTCGGGACAGGGCTTTCGGGGAGCTGTTTTTT. J is TRBJ2-2 and V is TRBV9, with TRBD1 matching over 9 bases. The CDR3 contains 15 residues. V lost 2 bases, J lost 7 bases, and 6 bases stayed unmatched. Germline CDR1 SGDLS, CDR2 YYNGEE.

The V gene is TRBV19, the J gene TRBJ1-4; D remains unclear. CDR3 size: 14 residues. Trimming shortened V by 4 bases and J by 8 bases, and 14 bases separated the two germline ends. The germline V gene has CDR1 LNHDA and CDR2 SQIVND (reference sequence). CDR3 nucleotides: TGTGCCAGTAGTACGTCCCTAGAGGGAGAAAAACTGTTTTTT. Translated, it gives CASSTSLEGEKLFF.

This sequence joins TRBV12-3 or TRBV12-4 and TRBJ2-7, with 7 bases fitting TRBD2. V shed 3 bases, J shed 7 bases, and the junction held 3 bases outside the gene matches. The CDR3 is 12 residues long. DNA for the CDR3: TGTGCCAGCAGTTTGGGGGGAGGGGAGCAGTACTTC. It encodes CASSLGGGEQYF.

The count of this clone is one. The V call is TRBV29-1, the J call TRBJ1-1, with TRBD1 identical over 7 bases. With V trimmed by 4 bases and J by 4 bases, 6 bases remained unmatched. Per germline, CDR1 SQVTM and CDR2 ANQGSEA. This CDR3 has 13 residues. CDR3 amino acids: CSVATGLGTEAFF. For the CDR3, the DNA is TGCAGCGTTGCGACAGGGTTGGGCACTGAAGCTTTCTTT.

CDR3 amino acids: CACLGTDSFSGNTIYF. CDR3 sequence (DNA): TGTGCCTGCCTGGGGACAGACTCCTTCTCTGGAAACACCATATATTTT. This chain joins TRBV30 and TRBJ1-3; TRBD1 agrees at 7 bases. There are 16 residues in the CDR3. The V and J ends lost 6 bases and 0 bases, in that order; junction bases with no gene match: 11. Germline V gene sequence: CDR1 GTSNPN, CDR2 SVGIG (reference sequence).

V usage is TRBV5-1 and J usage is TRBJ2-7; tentatively, D is TRBD2 (6 bases). The CDR3 contains 14 residues. V gave up 9 bases and J gave up 5 bases, with 21 bases separating them. Germline V lookup: CDR1 SGHRS, CDR2 YFSETQ. As DNA, the CDR3 is TGCGCCACCCGGTCCCGTGGAGGGAACGACGAGCAGTACTTC. This sequence encodes CATRSRGGNDEQYF.

The rearrangement links TRBV6-6 to TRBJ1-2, with 7 bases aligning to TRBD1. The trim removed 11 bases at V and 5 bases at J, leaving 5 bases unmatched. CDR1 MNHNY and CDR2 SVGAGI come from the germline V gene (reference sequence). The CDR3 runs 11 residues. The CDR3 region has the DNA TGTGCCGGGGGGACAGAGTATGGCTACACCTTC. It codes for CAGGTEYGYTF.

The chain links TRBV5-1 to TRBJ2-7; 7 bases line up with TRBD1. The J segment lost 2 bases and the V segment lost 4 bases, leaving 3 bases of the junction unmatched. CDR1 is SGHRS and CDR2 is YFSETQ in the germline V gene. The length of the CDR3 is 13 residues. The CDR3 loop is CASSRDSPYEQYF. The CDR3 DNA reads TGCGCCAGCAGCCGGGACAGTCCCTACGAGCAGTACTTC.

In the case of this clone: Other DNA sequences in this specimen translate into the identical CDR3. This chain uses TRBV5-1 with TRBJ1-2; 9 nucleotides match TRBD1. The ends lost 2 bases at V and 3 bases at J; junction bases unmatched: 2. The CDR3 totals 14 residues. In germline, CDR1 is SGHRS, CDR2 YFSETQ. The CDR3 DNA follows: TGCGCCAGCAGCTTAGGGGACAGGGACTATGGCTACACCTTC. It encodes CASSLGDRDYGYTF.

The CDR3 nucleotides are TGCAGCGTTGAGAGAGACGGGAGGAACACTGAAGCTTTCTTT. Translation gives CSVERDGRNTEAFF. The chain employs TRBV29-1 and TRBJ1-1; D gene uncertain. The CDR3 runs to 14 residues. V dropped 3 bases and J dropped 1 base, with 12 bases sitting between them. Per the germline V gene, CDR1 is SQVTM and CDR2 is ANQGSEA.

The chain recombines TRBV10-3 with TRBJ1-1; 7 bases fit TRBD1. In germline, CDR1 is ENHRY, CDR2 SYGVKD. The CDR3 is made up of 15 amino acids. V lost 4 bases, J lost 8 bases, and 13 bases stayed unmatched. The CDR3 is CAISGTGTEAKEAFF. The CDR3, as DNA: TGTGCCATCAGTGGTACAGGGACAGAAGCAAAAGAAGCTTTCTTT.

This clone was picked up a small number of times. The chain has TRBV5-5 and TRBJ2-7; 7 nucleotides line up with TRBD1. Trimming removed 4 bases from V and 2 bases from J; junction bases left unmatched: 6. Germline assignment: CDR1 SGHKS and CDR2 YYEKEE (reference sequence). This CDR3 contains 14 residues. The CDR3 here is CASSPTGKTYEQYF. CDR3 DNA sequence: TGTGCCAGCAGCCCGACAGGGAAGACCTACGAGCAGTACTTC.

The genes are TRBV5-8 and TRBJ2-7, with D possibly being TRBD2 (8 bases). The V end lost 7 bases, the J end lost 4 bases, and 18 bases lay between the germline ends. Per the germline V gene, CDR1 is SGHTS and CDR2 is YDEGEE. The CDR3 totals 14 residues. The CDR3 sequence is CASVTGGGKYEQYF. In nucleotides, the CDR3 is TGTGCCAGCGTCACGGGAGGGGGCAAGTACGAGCAGTACTTC. Combining the CDR3 with reference TRBV5-8 and TRBJ2-7 gives the whole variable domain EAGVTQSPTHLIKTRGQQATLRCSPISGHTSVYWYQQALGLGLQFLLWYDEGEERNRGNFPPRFSGRQFPNYSSELNVNALELEDSALYLCASVTGGGKYEQYFGPGTRLTVT.

This chain connects TRBV6-6 to TRBJ1-1, with D tentatively TRBD1 (5 bases). Germline assignment: CDR1 MNHNY and CDR2 SVGAGI (reference sequence). This CDR3 region has 14 residues. V lost 7 bases, J lost 2 bases, and 14 bases lay in between. The CDR3 region is CASTSRGGNTEAFF. Here the CDR3 DNA reads TGTGCCAGCACTTCGAGGGGAGGTAACACTGAAGCTTTCTTT.

This CDR3 reads CASSLILGRGDTQYF. For the CDR3, the DNA is TGTGCCAGCAGCTTAATTCTAGGGCGGGGAGATACGCAGTATTTT. This chain joins TRBV7-9 and TRBJ2-3; the D gene is possibly TRBD2 (6 bases). Per the germline V gene, CDR1 is SEHNR and CDR2 is FQNEAQ (reference sequence). The ends were cut back, 2 bases at V and 5 bases at J, with 14 bases in the middle. This CDR3 contains 15 residues.

The V and J genes are TRBV10-2 and TRBJ1-4; D is uncertain. V lost 8 bases and J 0 bases, leaving 7 bases between the germline ends. The germline V gene encodes CDR1 WSHSY and CDR2 SAAADI. CDR3 length: 13 amino acids. The CDR3 loop is CASSTATNEKLFF. The CDR3 region has the DNA TGCGCCAGCTCCACAGCAACTAATGAAAAACTGTTTTTT.

The V call is TRBV5-1, the J call TRBJ2-3; 10 bases match TRBD2. The ends lost 0 bases at V and 2 bases at J; junction bases unmatched: 3. The CDR3 has 16 amino acids. Germline values: CDR1 SGHRS, CDR2 YFSETQ. The DNA of the CDR3 is TGCGCCAGCAGCTTGGTAGCGGGGGGTTTCACAGATACGCAGTATTTT. It yields the protein CASSLVAGGFTDTQYF.